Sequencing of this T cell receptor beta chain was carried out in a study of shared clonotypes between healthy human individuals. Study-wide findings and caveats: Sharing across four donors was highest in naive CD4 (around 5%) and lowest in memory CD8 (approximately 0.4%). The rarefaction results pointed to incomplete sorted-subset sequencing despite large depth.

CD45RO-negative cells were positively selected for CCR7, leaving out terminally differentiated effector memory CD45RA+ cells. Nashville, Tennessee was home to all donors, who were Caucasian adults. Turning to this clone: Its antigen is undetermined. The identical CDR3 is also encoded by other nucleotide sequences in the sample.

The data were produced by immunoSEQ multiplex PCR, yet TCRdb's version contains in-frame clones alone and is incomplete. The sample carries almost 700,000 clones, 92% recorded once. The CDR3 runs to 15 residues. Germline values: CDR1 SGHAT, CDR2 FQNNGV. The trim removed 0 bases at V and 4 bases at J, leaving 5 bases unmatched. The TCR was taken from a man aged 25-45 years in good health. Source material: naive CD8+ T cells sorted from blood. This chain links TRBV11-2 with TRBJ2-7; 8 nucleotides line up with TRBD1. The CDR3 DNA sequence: TGTGCCAGCAGCTTAGAGGCAGGGGGCTCTTACGAGCAGTACTTC. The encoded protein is CASSLEAGGSYEQYF. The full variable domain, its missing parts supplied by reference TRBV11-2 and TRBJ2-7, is EAGVAQSPRYKIIEKRQSVAFWCNPISGHATLYWYQQILGQGPKLLIQFQNNGVVDDSQLPKDRFSAERLKGVDSTLKIQPAKLEDSAVYLCASSLEAGGSYEQYFGPGTRLTVT.